This note documents a single TCR beta chain sequence. The antigen remains undetermined. V was shortened by 2 bases and J by 0 bases, with 11 bases between the two germline ends. The CDR3 contains 15 residues. The V gene's germline CDR1 is MNHEY and CDR2 SVGAGI. The sample originates from a study of blood T cells in healthy people across ages. General study results and limits: Investigators treated diversity estimates from one million T cells as underestimates. It was the long-lived donors that had more naive CD4+ cells and higher diversity than aged donors.

Alongside a J-beta primer mix, a sample-barcoded 5' primer served in a second PCR lasting 7 to 11 cycles. A template-switch adaptor with 12 random nucleotides tagged each cDNA molecule. One entry per CDR3 protein results from TCRdb running MiXCR on the 5' RACE reads. The sample yields about 650,000 distinct CDR3 sequences, 52% seen once. Specimen: blood. The V gene is TRBV6-5, the J gene TRBJ2-7; D is possibly TRBD2 (5 bases). This clonotype originated in a woman older than 75 in good health. Written as DNA, the CDR3 is TGTGCCAGCAGTTACATTCGGGGTCCCTCCTACGAGCAGTACTTC. Translation gives CASSYIRGPSYEQYF.